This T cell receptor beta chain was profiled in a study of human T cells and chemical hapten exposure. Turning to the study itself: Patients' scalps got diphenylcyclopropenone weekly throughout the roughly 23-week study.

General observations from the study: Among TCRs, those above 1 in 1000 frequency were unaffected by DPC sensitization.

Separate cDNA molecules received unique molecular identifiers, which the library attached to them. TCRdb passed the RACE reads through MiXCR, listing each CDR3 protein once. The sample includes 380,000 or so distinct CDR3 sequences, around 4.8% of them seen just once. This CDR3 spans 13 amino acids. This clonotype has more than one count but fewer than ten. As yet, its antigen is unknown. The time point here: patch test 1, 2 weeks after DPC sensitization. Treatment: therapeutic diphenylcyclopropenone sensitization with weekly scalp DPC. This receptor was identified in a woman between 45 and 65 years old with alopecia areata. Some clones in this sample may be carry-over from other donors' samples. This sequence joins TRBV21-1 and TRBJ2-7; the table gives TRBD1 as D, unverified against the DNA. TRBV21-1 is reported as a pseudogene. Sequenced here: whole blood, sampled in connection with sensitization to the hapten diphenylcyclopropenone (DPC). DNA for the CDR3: TGTGCCAGCAGCCCCCGGACAGGTCACGAGCAGTACTTC. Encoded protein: CASSPRTGHEQYF.